Ten or more counts support the clone carrying this T cell receptor (beta chain). What it binds is not known. The read gets to within 3 residues of the CDR3 end, and the germline J gene fills in the rest. Germline lookup yields CDR1 LNHDA and CDR2 SQIVND (reference sequence). V lost 5 bases and J lost 4; bases outside the gene matches: 4. The CDR3 loop spans 16 amino acids. Produced via immunoSEQ multiplex PCR; TCRdb's table is partial and in-frame only. The sample is made up of just under 20,000 clones, none counted only once. This specimen belongs to a study of T cell clonality in common variable immunodeficiency. General observations from the study: Authors noted CVID clonality's cause needs subpopulation repertoire sequencing. In common variable immunodeficiency, TCR beta chains reportedly carried fewer deletions and N-nucleotide insertions.

This TCR was recovered from a human donor with common variable immunodeficiency. The chain recombines TRBV19 with TRBJ1-6, with 11 bases aligning to TRBD1. Specimen: peripheral blood mononuclear cells. This chain's CDR3 is CASSRTGGSYNSPLHF. The sequenced part of the CDR3 DNA is TGTGCCAGTAGTCGGACAGGGGGCTCGTATAATTCACCC. Filled out from reference TRBV19 and TRBJ1-6, the complete variable domain reads DGGITQSPKYLFRKEGQNVTLSCEQNLNHDAMYWYRQDPGQGLRLIYYSQIVNDFQKGDIAEGYSVSREKKESFPLTVTSAQKNPTAFYLCASSRTGGSYNSPLHFGNGTRLTVT.